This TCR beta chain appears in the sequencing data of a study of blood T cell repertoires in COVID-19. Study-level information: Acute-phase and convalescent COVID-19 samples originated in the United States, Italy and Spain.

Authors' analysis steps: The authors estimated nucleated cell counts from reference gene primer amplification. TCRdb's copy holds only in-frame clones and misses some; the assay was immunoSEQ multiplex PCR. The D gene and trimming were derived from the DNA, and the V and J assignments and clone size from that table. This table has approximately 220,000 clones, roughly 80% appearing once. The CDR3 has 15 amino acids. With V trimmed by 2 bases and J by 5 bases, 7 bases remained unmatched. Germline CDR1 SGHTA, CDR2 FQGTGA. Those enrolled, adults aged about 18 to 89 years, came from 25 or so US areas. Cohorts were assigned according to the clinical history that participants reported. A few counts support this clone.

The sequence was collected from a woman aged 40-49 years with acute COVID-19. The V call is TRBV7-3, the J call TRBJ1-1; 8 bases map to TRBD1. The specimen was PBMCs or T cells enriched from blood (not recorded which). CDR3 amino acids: CASSLQGTGNTEAFF. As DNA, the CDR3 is TGTGCCAGCAGCTTACAGGGGACAGGTAATACTGAAGCTTTCTTT.